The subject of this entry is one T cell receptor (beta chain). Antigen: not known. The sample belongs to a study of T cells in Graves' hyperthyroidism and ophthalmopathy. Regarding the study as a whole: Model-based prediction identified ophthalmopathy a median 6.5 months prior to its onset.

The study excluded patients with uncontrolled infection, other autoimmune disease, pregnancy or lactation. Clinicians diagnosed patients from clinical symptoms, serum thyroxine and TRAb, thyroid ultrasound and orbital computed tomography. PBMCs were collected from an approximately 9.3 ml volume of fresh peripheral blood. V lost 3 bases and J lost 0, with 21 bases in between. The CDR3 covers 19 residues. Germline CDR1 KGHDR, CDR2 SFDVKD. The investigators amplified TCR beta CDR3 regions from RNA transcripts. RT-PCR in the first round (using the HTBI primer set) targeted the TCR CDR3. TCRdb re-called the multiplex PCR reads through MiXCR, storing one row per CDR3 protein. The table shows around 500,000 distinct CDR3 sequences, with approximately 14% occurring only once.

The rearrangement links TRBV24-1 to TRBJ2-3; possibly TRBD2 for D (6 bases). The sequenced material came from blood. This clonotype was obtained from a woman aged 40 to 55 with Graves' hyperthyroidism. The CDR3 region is CATSDADPTLGGSTDTQYF. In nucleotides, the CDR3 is TGTGCCACCAGTGATGCGGATCCTACCCTCGGGGGTAGCACAGATACGCAGTATTTT.